The 5 T cell receptor beta chains in this list originate from one sample, sequenced in a study of CD8+ T cells in alopecia areata (dated by TCRdb to the late 2010s). Library method: the immunoSEQ multiplex PCR assay. For TCR sequencing, RNA was extracted from every sample and reverse transcribed into cDNA to serve as template. As stored in TCRdb, this immuneACCESS dataset retains in-frame rearrangements with V and J assigned. A fraction of the clones does not appear; measured against another copy, unresolved V genes explain less than half of the discrepancy, and the remainder lacks a known reason. In this sample the table shows about 180,000 clones, about half of which occur a single time. The ten biggest clones cover around a tenth of the sample. The sample's treatment or condition label, in plain terms: oral pan-JAK inhibitor, 5-10 mg twice daily. Here the sequenced sample was CD8+ T cells sorted from blood, taken around week 54, from a patient treated with tofacitinib. The receptors here all came from a human donor with alopecia areata.

The chain couples TRBV10-3 to TRBJ1-2; tentative D call: TRBD1 (5 bases). Germline CDR1 is ENHRY and CDR2 is SYGVKD. V was pared by 8 bases and J by 4 bases, with 14 bases between. The CDR3 consists of 13 residues. The CDR3 reads CAIRGEVSYGYTF. The CDR3 bases are TGTGCCATCCGAGGGGAGGTCTCCTATGGCTACACCTTC.

V and J are TRBV30 and TRBJ1-6; D uncertain. The germline V and J ends were trimmed by 6 bases and 6 bases, with 15 bases remaining between them. Germline-derived CDR1 and CDR2 are GTSNPN and SVGIG (reference sequence). The CDR3 sequence is 14 residues long. In nucleotides, the CDR3 is TGTGCCTGTACCCCAATAATCGGTAATTCACCCCTCCACTTT. Its translation is CACTPIIGNSPLHF.

The rearrangement links TRBV6-4 to TRBJ2-3, with 8 positions matching TRBD2. J was trimmed by 2 bases and V by 5 bases; bases with no gene match: 6. Germline CDR1 is MRHNA and CDR2 is SNTAGT. This CDR3 is built from 15 residues. CDR3 protein: CASSSGGTHTDTQYF. The CDR3 coding sequence is TGTGCCAGCAGTAGCGGGGGCACACACACAGATACGCAGTATTTT.

This clone was seen more than once but under ten times. The CDR3 nucleotides are TGTGCCAGCAGTTACGCCCCTTGGGGAGACACAGATACGCAGTATTTT. As protein: CASSYAPWGDTDTQYF. The V and J genes are TRBV6-6 and TRBJ2-3, with D possibly being TRBD2 (5 bases). The CDR3 sequence is 16 residues long. Deletions cut 2 bases from V and 2 bases from J, with 14 bases between. Per germline, CDR1 MNHNY and CDR2 SVGAGI (reference sequence).

Points on this clone: A far larger clone is only one base removed, so a read error is likely. The gene calls are TRBV4-3 and TRBJ2-5, with TRBD2 matching over 9 bases. J was trimmed by 5 bases and V by 5 bases; bases with no gene match: 9. Germline CDR1 LGHNA, CDR2 YSLEER. The CDR3 runs 15 residues. CDR3 sequence reads: CASSSYGTSRETQYF. The CDR3 DNA reads as TGCGCCAGCAGCTCCTACGGGACTAGCCGTGAGACCCAGTACTTC.